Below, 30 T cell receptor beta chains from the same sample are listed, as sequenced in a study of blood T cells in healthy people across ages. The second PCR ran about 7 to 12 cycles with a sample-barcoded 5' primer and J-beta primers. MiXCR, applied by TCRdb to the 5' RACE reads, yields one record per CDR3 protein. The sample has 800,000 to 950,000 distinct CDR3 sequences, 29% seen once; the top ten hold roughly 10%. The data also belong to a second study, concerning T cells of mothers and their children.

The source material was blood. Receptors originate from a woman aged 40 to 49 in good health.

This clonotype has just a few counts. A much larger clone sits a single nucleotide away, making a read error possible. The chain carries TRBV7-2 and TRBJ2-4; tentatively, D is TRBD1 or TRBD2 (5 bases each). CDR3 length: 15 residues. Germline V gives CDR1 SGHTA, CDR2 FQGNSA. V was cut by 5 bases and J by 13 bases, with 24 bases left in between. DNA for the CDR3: TGTGCCAGCAGCATAACCGGGACGACAGCCTACGTGCAGTACTTC. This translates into CASSITGTTAYVQYF.

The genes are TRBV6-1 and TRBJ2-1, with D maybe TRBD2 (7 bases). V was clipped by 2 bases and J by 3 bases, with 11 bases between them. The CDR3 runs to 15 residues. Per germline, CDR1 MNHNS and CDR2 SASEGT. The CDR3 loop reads CASSERGGLYNEQFF. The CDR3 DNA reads TGTGCCAGCAGTGAAAGGGGGGGACTCTACAATGAGCAGTTCTTC.

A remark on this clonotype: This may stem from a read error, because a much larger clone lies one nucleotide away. The CDR3 reads CASTPRTRGDGANVLTF. The CDR3 DNA is TGTGCCAGCACCCCCAGGACAAGGGGCGACGGGGCCAACGTCCTGACTTTC. This chain joins TRBV27 and TRBJ2-6; D possibly corresponds to TRBD1 (5 bases). V dropped 7 bases and J dropped 4 bases, with 20 bases sitting between them. The CDR3 is 17 residues long. Germline V gene data show CDR1 as MNHEY and CDR2 as SMNVEV (reference sequence).

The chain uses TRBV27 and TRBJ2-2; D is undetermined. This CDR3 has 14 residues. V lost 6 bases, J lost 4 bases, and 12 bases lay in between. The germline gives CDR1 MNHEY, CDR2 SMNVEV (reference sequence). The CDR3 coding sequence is TGTGCCAGCAGACCCAGATTCGGCACCGGGGAGCTGTTTTTT. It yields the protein CASRPRFGTGELFF.

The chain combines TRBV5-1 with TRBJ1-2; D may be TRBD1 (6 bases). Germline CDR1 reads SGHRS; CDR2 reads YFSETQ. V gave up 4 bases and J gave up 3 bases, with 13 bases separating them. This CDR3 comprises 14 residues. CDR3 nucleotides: TGCGCCAGCAGCCCAGGGGAGGCGGACTATGGCTACACCTTC. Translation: CASSPGEADYGYTF.

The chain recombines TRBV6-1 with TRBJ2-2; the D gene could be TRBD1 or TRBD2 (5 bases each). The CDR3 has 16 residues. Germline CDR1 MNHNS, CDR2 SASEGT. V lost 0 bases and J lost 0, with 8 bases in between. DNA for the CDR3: TGTGCCAGCAGTGAAGCGGGGGTCTCGAACACCGGGGAGCTGTTTTTT. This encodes CASSEAGVSNTGELFF.

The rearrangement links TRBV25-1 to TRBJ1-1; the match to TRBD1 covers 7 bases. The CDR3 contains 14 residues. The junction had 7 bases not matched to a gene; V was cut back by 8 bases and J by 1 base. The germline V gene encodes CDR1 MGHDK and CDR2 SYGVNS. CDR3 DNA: TGTGCCAGCGCACCGACAGGGACGAACACTGAAGCTTTCTTT. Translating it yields CASAPTGTNTEAFF. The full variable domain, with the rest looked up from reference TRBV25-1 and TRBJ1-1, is EADIYQTPRYLVIGTGKKITLECSQTMGHDKMYWYQQDPGMELHLIHYSYGVNSTEKGDLSSESTVSRIRTEHFPLTLESARPSHTSQYLCASAPTGTNTEAFFGQGTRLTVV.

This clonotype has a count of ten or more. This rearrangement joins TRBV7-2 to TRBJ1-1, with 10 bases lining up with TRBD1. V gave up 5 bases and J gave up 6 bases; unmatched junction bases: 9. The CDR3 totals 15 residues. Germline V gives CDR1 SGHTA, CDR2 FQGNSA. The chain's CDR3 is CASSPRQGASAEAFF. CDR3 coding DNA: TGTGCCAGCAGCCCCCGACAGGGGGCGAGCGCTGAAGCTTTCTTT.

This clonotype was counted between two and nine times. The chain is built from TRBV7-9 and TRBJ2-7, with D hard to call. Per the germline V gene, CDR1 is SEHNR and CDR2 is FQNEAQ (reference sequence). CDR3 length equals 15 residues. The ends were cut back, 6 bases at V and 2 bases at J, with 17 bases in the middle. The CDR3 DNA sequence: TGTGCCAGCAGATCCCGAAACGCGCGGCCCTACGAGCAGTACTTC. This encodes CASRSRNARPYEQYF.

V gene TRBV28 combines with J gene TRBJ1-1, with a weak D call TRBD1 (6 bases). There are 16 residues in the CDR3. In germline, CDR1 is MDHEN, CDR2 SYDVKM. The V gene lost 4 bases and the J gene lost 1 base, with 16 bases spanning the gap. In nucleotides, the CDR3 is TGTGCCAGCAGTTCAAACAGGGAGTTCGGGAACACTGAAGCTTTCTTT. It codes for CASSSNREFGNTEAFF.

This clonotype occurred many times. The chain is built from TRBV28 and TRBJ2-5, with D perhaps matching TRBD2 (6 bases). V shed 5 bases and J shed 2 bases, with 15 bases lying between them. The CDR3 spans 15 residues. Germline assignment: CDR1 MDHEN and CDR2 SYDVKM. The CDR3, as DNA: TGTGCCAGCAGTGGCCGGGGGACGGGACAAGAGACCCAGTACTTC. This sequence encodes CASSGRGTGQETQYF.

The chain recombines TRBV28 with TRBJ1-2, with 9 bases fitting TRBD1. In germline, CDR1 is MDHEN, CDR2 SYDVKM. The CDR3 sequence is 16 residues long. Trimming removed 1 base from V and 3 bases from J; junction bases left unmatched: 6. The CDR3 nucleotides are TGTGCCAGCAGTTTATTACCGGGACAGGGAGACTATGGCTACACCTTC. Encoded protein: CASSLLPGQGDYGYTF.

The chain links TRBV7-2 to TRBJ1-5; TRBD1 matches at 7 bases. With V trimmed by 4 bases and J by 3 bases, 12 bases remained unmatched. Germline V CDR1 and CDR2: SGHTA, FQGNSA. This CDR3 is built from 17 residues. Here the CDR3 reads CASSYGRDRSPNQPQHF. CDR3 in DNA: TGTGCCAGCAGCTATGGCCGGGACAGAAGTCCCAATCAGCCCCAGCATTTT. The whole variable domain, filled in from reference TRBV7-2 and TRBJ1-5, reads GAGVSQSPSNKVTEKGKDVELRCDPISGHTALYWYRQSLGQGLEFLIYFQGNSAPDKSGLPSDRFSAERTGGSVSTLTIQRTQQEDSAVYLCASSYGRDRSPNQPQHFGDGTRLSIL.

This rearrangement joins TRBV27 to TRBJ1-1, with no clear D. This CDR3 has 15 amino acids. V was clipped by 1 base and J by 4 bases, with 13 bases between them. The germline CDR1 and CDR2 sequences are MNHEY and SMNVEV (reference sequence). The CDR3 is CASSLFGVASTEAFF. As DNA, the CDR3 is TGTGCCAGCAGTTTATTTGGGGTTGCGAGCACTGAAGCTTTCTTT.

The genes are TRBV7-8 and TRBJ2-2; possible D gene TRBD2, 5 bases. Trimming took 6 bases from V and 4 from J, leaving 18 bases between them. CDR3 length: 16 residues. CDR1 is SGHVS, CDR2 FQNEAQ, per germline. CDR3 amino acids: CASRPRTGESTGELFF. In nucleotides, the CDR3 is TGTGCCAGCAGACCTCGGACCGGGGAAAGCACCGGGGAGCTGTTTTTT.

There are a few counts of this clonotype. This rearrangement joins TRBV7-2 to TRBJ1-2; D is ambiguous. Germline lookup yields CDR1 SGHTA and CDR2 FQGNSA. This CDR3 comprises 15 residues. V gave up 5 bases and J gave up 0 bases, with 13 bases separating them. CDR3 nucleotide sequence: TGTGCCAGCAGCGCACAGATAGCAGCTAACTATGGCTACACCTTC. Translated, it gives CASSAQIAANYGYTF.

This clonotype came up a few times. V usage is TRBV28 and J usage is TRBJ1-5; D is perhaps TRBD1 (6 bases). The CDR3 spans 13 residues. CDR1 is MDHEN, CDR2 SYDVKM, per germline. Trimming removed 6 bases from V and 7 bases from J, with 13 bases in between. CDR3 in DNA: TGTGCCAGCAGCCCACTCGGGGGCCAGCCCCAGCATTTT. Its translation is CASSPLGGQPQHF.

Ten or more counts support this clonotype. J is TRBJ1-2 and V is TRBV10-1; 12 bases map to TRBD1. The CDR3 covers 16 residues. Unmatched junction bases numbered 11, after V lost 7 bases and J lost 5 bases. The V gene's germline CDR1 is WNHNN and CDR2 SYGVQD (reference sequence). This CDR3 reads CASIPGQGAFRYGYTF. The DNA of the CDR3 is TGCGCCAGCATCCCGGGACAGGGGGCTTTTCGGTATGGCTACACCTTC.

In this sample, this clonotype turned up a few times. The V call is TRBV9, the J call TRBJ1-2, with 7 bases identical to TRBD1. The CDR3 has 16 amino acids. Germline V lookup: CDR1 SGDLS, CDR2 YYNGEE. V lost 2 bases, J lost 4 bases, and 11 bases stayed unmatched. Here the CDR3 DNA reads TGTGCCAGCAGCGTGATTTTCAGGGGGACGGCCTATGGCTACACCTTC. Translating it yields CASSVIFRGTAYGYTF.

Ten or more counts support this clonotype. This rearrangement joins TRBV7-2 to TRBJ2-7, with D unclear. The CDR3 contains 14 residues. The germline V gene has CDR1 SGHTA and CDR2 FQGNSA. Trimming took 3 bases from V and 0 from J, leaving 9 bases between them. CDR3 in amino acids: CASSFDASSYEQYF. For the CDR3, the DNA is TGTGCCAGCAGCTTTGACGCCAGCTCCTACGAGCAGTACTTC.

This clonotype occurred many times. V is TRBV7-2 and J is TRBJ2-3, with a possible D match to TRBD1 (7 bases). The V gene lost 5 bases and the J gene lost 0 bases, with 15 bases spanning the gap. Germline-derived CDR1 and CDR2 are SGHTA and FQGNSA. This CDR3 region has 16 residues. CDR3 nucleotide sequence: TGTGCCAGCAGCCGGCGGGACAGACAAAGCACAGATACGCAGTATTTT. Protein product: CASSRRDRQSTDTQYF.

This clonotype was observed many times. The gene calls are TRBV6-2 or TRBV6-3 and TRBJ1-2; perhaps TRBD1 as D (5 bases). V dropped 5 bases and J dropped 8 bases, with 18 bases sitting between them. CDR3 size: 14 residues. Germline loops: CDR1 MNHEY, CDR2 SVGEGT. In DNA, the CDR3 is TGTGCCAGCAGTCCCTCCAGGGAAGGTGGCGGCTACACCTTC. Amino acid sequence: CASSPSREGGGYTF.

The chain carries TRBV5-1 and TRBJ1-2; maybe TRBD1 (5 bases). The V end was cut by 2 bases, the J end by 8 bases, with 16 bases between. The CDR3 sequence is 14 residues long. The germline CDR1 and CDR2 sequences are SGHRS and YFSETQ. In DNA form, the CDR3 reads TGCGCCAGCAGCTTAGGGCAAGGGGAGAGGGGCTACACCTTC. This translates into CASSLGQGERGYTF.

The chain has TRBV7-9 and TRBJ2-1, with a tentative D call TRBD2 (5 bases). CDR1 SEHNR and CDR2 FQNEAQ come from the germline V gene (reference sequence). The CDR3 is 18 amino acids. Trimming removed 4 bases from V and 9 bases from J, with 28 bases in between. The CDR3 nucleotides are TGTGCCAGCAGCTCGGACTCAAAGGATCCGGGCCGTTTTTTTGAGCAGTTCTTC. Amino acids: CASSSDSKDPGRFFEQFF.

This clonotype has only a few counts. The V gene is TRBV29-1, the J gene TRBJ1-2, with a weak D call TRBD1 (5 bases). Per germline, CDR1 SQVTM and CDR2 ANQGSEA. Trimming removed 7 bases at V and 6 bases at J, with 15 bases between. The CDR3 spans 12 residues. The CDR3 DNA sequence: TGCAGCGGGCATCGGGGCCAAGATGGCTACACCTTC. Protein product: CSGHRGQDGYTF.

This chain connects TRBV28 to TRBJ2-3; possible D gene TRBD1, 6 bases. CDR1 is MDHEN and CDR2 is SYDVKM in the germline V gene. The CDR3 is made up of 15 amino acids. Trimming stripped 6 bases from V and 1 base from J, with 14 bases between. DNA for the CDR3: TGTGCCAGCAGCCGAAGGGGGATCGGCACAGATACGCAGTATTTT. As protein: CASSRRGIGTDTQYF.

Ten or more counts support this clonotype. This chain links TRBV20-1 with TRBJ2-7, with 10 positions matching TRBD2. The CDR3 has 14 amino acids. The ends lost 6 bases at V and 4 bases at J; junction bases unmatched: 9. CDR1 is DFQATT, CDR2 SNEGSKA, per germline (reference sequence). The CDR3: CSATQLAGKYEQYF. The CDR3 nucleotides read TGCAGTGCCACCCAACTAGCGGGGAAGTACGAGCAGTACTTC.

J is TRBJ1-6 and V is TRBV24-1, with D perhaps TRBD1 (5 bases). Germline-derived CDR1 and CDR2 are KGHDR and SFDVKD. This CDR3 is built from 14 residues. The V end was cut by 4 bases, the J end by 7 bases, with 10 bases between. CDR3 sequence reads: CATSDSGGNSPLHF. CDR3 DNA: TGTGCCACCAGTGACTCGGGGGGGAATTCACCCCTCCACTTT.

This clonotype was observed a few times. The CDR3 DNA follows: TGTGCCACCTCGACTAGCGGGGTTACAGATACGCAGTATTTT. Amino acid sequence: CATSTSGVTDTQYF. The chain has TRBV15 and TRBJ2-3; 11 bases map to TRBD2. Germline loops: CDR1 LNHNV, CDR2 YYDKDF (reference sequence). V was clipped by 8 bases and J by 3 bases; unmatched bases: 4. This CDR3 has 14 amino acids.

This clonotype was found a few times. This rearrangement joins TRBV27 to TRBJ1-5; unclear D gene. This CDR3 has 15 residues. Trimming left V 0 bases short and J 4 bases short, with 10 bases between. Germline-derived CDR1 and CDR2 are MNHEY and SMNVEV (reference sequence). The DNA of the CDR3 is TGTGCCAGCAGTTTATCGCTAACAGCTAATCAGCCCCAGCATTTT. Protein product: CASSLSLTANQPQHF.